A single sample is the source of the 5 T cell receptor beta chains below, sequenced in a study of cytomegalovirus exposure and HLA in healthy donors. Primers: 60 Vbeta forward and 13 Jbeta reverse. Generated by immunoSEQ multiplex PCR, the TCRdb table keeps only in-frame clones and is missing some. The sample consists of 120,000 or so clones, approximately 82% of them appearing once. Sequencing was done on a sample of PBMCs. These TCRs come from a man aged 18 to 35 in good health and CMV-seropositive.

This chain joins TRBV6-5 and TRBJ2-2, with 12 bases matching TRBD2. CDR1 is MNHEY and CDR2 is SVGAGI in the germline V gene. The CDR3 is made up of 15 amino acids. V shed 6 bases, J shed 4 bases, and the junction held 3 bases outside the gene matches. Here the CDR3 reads CASRTSGGSTGELFF. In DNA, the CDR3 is TGTGCCAGCAGGACTAGCGGGGGTTCCACCGGGGAGCTGTTTTTT.

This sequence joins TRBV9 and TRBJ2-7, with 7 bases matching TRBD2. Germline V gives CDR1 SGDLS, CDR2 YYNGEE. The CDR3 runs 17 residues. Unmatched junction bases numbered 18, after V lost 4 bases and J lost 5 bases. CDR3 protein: CASSSGRASGGGDEQYF. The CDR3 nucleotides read TGTGCCAGCAGCTCCGGAAGGGCCTCGGGGGGAGGGGACGAGCAGTACTTC.

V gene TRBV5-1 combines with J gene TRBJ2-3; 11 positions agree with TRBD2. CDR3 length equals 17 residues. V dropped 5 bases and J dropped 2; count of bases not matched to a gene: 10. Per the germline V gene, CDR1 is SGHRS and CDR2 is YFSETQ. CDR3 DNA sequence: TGCGCCAGCAGGGGGGTAGCGGGGGGGCCGGTCACAGATACGCAGTATTTT. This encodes CASRGVAGGPVTDTQYF.

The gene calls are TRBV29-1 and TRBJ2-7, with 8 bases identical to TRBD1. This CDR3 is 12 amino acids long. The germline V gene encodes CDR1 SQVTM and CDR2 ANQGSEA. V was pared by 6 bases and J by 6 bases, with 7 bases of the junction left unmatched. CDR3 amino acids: CSVNGQGGEQYF. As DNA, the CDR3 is TGCAGCGTAAACGGACAGGGAGGCGAGCAGTACTTC.

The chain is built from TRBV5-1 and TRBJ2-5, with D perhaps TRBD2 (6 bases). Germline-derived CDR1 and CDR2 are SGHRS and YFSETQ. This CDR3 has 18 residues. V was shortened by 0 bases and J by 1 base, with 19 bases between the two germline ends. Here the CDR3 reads CASSLDLEAGRLQETQYF. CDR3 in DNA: TGCGCCAGCAGCTTGGATCTCGAGGCGGGGAGACTCCAAGAGACCCAGTACTTC.